This T cell receptor beta chain came from a study of radiotherapy plus CTLA-4 blockade in lung cancer. Method: immunoSEQ multiplex PCR; TCRdb's copy keeps in-frame clones and lacks some. The table shows about 98,000 clones, with 80% to 85% occurring only once. Study-wide results and limits: Early blood T cell clone dynamics, with interferon-beta, were reported to best predict response. Tumor-origin TCR clones grew in blood after radiotherapy plus ipilimumab.

V was cut by 7 bases and J by 4 bases, with 21 bases left in between. This CDR3 is 16 amino acids long. Germline V lookup: CDR1 MDHEN, CDR2 SYDVKM. A note on this clone: The antigen is unknown.

Specimen: peripheral blood, collected from a patient treated with radiotherapy plus ipilimumab. This sequence was found in a human donor with non-small cell lung cancer who had a partial response to radiotherapy plus ipilimumab. The chain combines TRBV28 with TRBJ2-3, with D maybe TRBD1 (6 bases). CDR3 protein: CASKLSKGGVADTQYF. The CDR3 bases are TGTGCCAGCAAACTAAGTAAAGGGGGTGTCGCAGATACGCAGTATTTT.